A selection of T cell receptor beta chains follows, all from one sample in a study of regulatory T cells in long-lasting Graves disease. TCRdb re-called the multiplex PCR reads through MiXCR, storing one row per CDR3 protein. The sample yields 600,000 to 800,000 distinct CDR3 sequences, 25% to 30% seen once. The sequencing here drew on peripheral blood mononuclear cells (PBMCs), taken when the disease was refractory, from a patient treated with antithyroid drugs. The receptors were gathered from a female donor with Graves disease. Both conserved end residues are part of each CDR3. D genes are given only for firm matches. Clone size is given for some rows only: seen once, a few or many times, or a class if the clone is expanded.

TRBV12-3/TRBV12-4,.,.,TRBJ2-3,15,TGTGCCAGCAGTTTATTCACCTCAGACACAGATACGCAGTATTTT,CASSLFTSDTDTQYF
TRBV5-1,.,many,TRBJ1-5,15,TGTGCCAGCAGTTTGCAGGGAAATAGCAATCAGCCCCAGCATTTT,CASSLQGNSNQPQHF
TRBV15,.,.,TRBJ1-2,15,TGTGCCACCAGCAGGGGGGGAACCTCTAACTATGGCTACACCTTC,CATSRGGTSNYGYTF
TRBV11-2,.,few,TRBJ2-7,15,TGTGCCAGCACCTCGCCCGGACAGCCTTCCTACGAGCAGTACTTC,CASTSPGQPSYEQYF
TRBV6-2/TRBV6-3,.,.,TRBJ1-1,14,TGTGCCAGCAGTCCTCCCTACTTTGACACTGAAGCTTTCTTT,CASSPPYFDTEAFF
TRBV12-3/TRBV12-4,TRBD2,many,TRBJ2-7,16,TGTGCCAGCAGTAGAGCTAGCGGGAGGGCCAGGTACGAGCAGTACTTC,CASSRASGRARYEQYF
TRBV25-1,.,few,TRBJ2-7,15,TGTGCCAGCAGTGAATATACGGGAATATCTTACGAGCAGTACTTC,CASSEYTGISYEQYF
TRBV7-3,.,.,TRBJ1-1,16,TGTGCCAGCAGCCAAGAGGTAGGGAAGAGGAACACTGAAGCTTTCTTT,CASSQEVGKRNTEAFF
TRBV7-3,TRBD1,few,TRBJ2-7,13,TGTGCCAGCAGCGGTACAGGGGATAGGGAGCAGTACTTC,CASSGTGDREQYF
TRBV10-3,TRBD1,.,TRBJ2-7,16,TGTGCCACGTCGGGAATAACCGGGACAGGGAAGTACGAGCAGTACTTC,CATSGITGTGKYEQYF
TRBV11-2,TRBD2,many,TRBJ2-7,13,TGTGCCAGCAGCTTCACTAGCGGCTACGAGCAGTACTTC,CASSFTSGYEQYF
TRBV29-1,.,few,TRBJ1-1,13,TGCAGCGTTGCCCAGGGCTGGAACACTGAAGCTTTCTTT,CSVAQGWNTEAFF
TRBV6-9,.,.,TRBJ2-2,13,TGTGCCAGCAGTTACTCTGAGCGAAGGGAGCTGTTTTTT,CASSYSERRELFF
TRBV5-1,TRBD1,.,TRBJ1-2,15,TGCGCCAGCAGCCAAGAGACAGGGCAGCGCTATGGCTACACCTTC,CASSQETGQRYGYTF
TRBV19,TRBD1,few,TRBJ1-2,15,TGTGCCAGTAGTATAGAGGGACAGGGAAACTATGGCTACACCTTC,CASSIEGQGNYGYTF
TRBV12-3/TRBV12-4,TRBD1,few,TRBJ1-2,16,TGTGCCAACAGTTTAGATATAGGGACAGGGAGCGGTGGCTACACCTTC,CANSLDIGTGSGGYTF
TRBV3-1,.,few,TRBJ1-4,14,TGTGCCAGCAGCCAAGCACCCTATAATGAAAAACTGTTTTTT,CASSQAPYNEKLFF
TRBV5-1,.,.,TRBJ1-6,15,TGCGCCAGCAGTGCGCAGGGGACGTATAATTCACCCCTCCACTTT,CASSAQGTYNSPLHF
TRBV5-1,.,few,TRBJ1-5,14,TGCGCCAGCAGCACGGGACCCGGGACCTTGCCCCAGCATTTT,CASSTGPGTLPQHF
TRBV28,TRBD1,many,TRBJ1-4,16,TGTGCCAGCAGCTCACCGGGACAGGGTGGACATGAAAAACTGTTTTTT,CASSSPGQGGHEKLFF
TRBV28,TRBD1,many,TRBJ1-1,16,TGTGCCAGCAGTACTCTGGACAGGGCAGGGAACACTGAGGCTTTCTTT,CASSTLDRAGNTEAFF
TRBV19,.,.,TRBJ2-2,14,TGTGCCAGTAGTATGTTCAAGGCAACCGGGGAGCTGTTTTTT,CASSMFKATGELFF
TRBV20-1,TRBD2,once,TRBJ2-3,15,TGCAGTGCTCAAGGCCTAGCGGGGTACACAGATACGCAGTATTTT,CSAQGLAGYTDTQYF
TRBV7-3,.,.,TRBJ1-2,15,TGCGCCAGCAGCCCCTTAGAATCTGGGACCGGTGGCTACACCTTC,CASSPLESGTGGYTF
TRBV12-3/TRBV12-4,.,.,TRBJ1-2,14,TGTGCCAGCAGGAGTAAGGGGATTAACTATGGCTACACCTTC,CASRSKGINYGYTF
TRBV2,.,many,TRBJ1-2,13,TGTGCCAGCAGTGAGCAACGGGCTTATGGCTACACCTTC,CASSEQRAYGYTF
TRBV27,.,.,TRBJ1-6,13,TGTGCCAGCAGTTTCGCTGCGAATTCACCCCTCCACTTT,CASSFAANSPLHF
TRBV12-3/TRBV12-4,TRBD1,many,TRBJ2-7,15,TGTGCCAGCAGTTTAGTCGGGACAGGGGCCAGGGAGCAGTACTTC,CASSLVGTGAREQYF
TRBV20-1,.,few,TRBJ1-5,13,TGCAGTGCGCCTACGGGGACTAATCAGCCCCAGCATTTT,CSAPTGTNQPQHF
TRBV19,.,.,TRBJ1-5,14,TGTGCCAGTAAGGAAGGGCCCGACAATCAGCCCCAGCATTTT,CASKEGPDNQPQHF
TRBV7-2,TRBD2,few,TRBJ2-7,15,TGTGCCAGCAGCTTAGCTAGCGGGGATTCCTACGAGCAGTACTTC,CASSLASGDSYEQYF
TRBV3-1,TRBD2,.,TRBJ2-5,15,TGTGCCAGCAGCCAAGGGCCAGCGGGAGTTAAGACCCAGTACTTC,CASSQGPAGVKTQYF
TRBV12-3/TRBV12-4,.,.,TRBJ2-3,15,TGTGCCACCACGTGGTCGGGAGACCTCACAGATACGCAGTATTTT,CATTWSGDLTDTQYF